This TCR beta chain comes out of a study of shared clonotypes between healthy human individuals. TCRdb's copy holds only in-frame clones and misses some; the assay was immunoSEQ multiplex PCR. The sample lists 97,000 or so clones, around 47% occurring once. This clone was seen ten or more times. Germline loops: CDR1 SGHRS, CDR2 YFSETQ. Trimming took off 2 bases at V and 0 bases at J, with 12 bases between the two ends. The CDR3 loop spans 15 amino acids. The chain joins TRBV5-1 to TRBJ2-7, with D perhaps TRBD2 (6 bases). Source material: PBMCs. The receptor was derived from a woman aged 40 to 50 in good health. Some clones in this sample may be carry-over from other donors' samples. The CDR3 here is CASSFPPGGSYEQYF. CDR3 DNA: TGCGCCAGCAGCTTCCCTCCCGGGGGCTCCTACGAGCAGTACTTC.